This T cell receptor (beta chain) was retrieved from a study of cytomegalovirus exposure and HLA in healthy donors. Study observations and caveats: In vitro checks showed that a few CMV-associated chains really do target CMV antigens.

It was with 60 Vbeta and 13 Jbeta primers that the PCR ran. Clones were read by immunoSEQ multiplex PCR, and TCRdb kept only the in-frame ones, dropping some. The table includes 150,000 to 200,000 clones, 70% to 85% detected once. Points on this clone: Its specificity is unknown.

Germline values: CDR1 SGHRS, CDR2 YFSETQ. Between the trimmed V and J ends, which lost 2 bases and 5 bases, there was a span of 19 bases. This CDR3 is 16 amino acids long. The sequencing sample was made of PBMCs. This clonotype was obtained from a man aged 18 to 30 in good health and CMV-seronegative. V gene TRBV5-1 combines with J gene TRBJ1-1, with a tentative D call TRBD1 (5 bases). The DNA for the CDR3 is TGCGCCAGCAGCTTTGAACCGGGACTCCAGAGAACTGAAGCTTTCTTT. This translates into CASSFEPGLQRTEAFF.